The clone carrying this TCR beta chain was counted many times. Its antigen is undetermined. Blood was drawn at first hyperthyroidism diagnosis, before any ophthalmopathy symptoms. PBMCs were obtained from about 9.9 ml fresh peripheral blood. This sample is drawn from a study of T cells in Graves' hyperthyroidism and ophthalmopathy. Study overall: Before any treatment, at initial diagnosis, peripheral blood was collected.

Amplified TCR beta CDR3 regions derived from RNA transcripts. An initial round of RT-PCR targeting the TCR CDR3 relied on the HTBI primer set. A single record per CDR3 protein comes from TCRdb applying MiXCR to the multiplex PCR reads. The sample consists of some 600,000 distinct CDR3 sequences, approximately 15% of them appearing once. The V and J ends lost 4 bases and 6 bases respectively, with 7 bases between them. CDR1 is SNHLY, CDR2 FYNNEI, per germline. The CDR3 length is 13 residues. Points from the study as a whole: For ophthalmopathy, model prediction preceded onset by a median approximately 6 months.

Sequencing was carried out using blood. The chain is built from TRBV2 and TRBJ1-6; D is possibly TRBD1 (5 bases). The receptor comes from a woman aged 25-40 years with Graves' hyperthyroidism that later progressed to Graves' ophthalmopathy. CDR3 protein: CASSGGGNSPLHF. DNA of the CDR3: TGTGCCAGCAGTGGCGGGGGTAATTCACCCCTCCACTTT.